The 8 T cell receptor beta chains below were found in one sample sequenced in a study of early T cells in non-severe SARS-CoV-2 infection. TCRdb re-analysed the 5' RACE reads in MiXCR, keeping a single row per CDR3 protein. The table has tens of thousands of distinct CDR3 sequences, about an eighth seen once; the top ten hold 3%. Sequencing was done on a sample of whole blood. The receptor source for this set is an adult who was a healthcare worker with PCR-confirmed SARS-CoV-2 infection or an uninfected control (not recorded which).

The J gene is TRBJ2-3, the V gene TRBV30; 9 nucleotides agree with TRBD2. This CDR3 comprises 16 residues. Germline V CDR1 and CDR2: GTSNPN, SVGIG (reference sequence). Trimming took 2 bases from V and 3 from J; bases not matched to a gene: 9. The CDR3 is CAWSKGREGRTDTQYF. CDR3 DNA sequence: TGTGCCTGGAGTAAAGGGCGGGAGGGTAGGACAGATACGCAGTATTTT.

This clonotype turned up a few times. The chain employs TRBV9 and TRBJ1-1, with D unresolved. The V end lost 7 bases, the J end lost 0 bases, and 10 bases lay between the germline ends. This CDR3 contains 13 residues. Germline-derived CDR1 and CDR2 are SGDLS and YYNGEE. CDR3 sequence reads: CASGGGLNTEAFF. CDR3 nucleotides: TGTGCCAGCGGCGGTGGCTTGAACACTGAAGCTTTCTTT.

CDR3 in amino acids: CASSPGQGGTQYF. The CDR3 DNA reads TGTGCCAGCAGCCCGGGACAGGGAGGTACGCAGTATTTT. V gene TRBV7-3 combines with J gene TRBJ2-3, with 9 bases identical to TRBD1. Germline V gene sequence: CDR1 SGHTA, CDR2 FQGTGA. This CDR3 has 13 amino acids. Trimming removed 5 bases from V and 8 bases from J; junction bases left unmatched: 5. The full variable domain, its missing parts supplied by reference TRBV7-3 and TRBJ2-3, is GAGVSQTPSNKVTEKGKYVELRCDPISGHTALYWYRQSLGQGPEFLIYFQGTGAADDSGLPNDRFFAVRPEGSVSTLKIQRTERGDSAVYLCASSPGQGGTQYFGPGTRLTVL.

In this sample, this clonotype turned up many times. This sequence joins TRBV24-1 and TRBJ2-7; D ambiguous. This CDR3 contains 13 residues. Germline-derived CDR1 and CDR2 are KGHDR and SFDVKD. With 5 bases removed from V and 0 bases from J, the gap between germline ends came to 7 bases. CDR3 DNA: TGTGCCACCAGTGGGCAGCCCTCCTACGAGCAGTACTTC. Translating gives CATSGQPSYEQYF.

The chain uses TRBV30 and TRBJ2-7; TRBD2 matches at 8 bases. CDR1 GTSNPN and CDR2 SVGIG come from the germline V gene (reference sequence). V lost 3 bases to trimming and J lost 3 bases; unmatched junction nucleotides: 13. The CDR3 consists of 16 residues. The CDR3 DNA is TGTGCCTGGAGGGAACTCAGAGCGGGAGTAGTCTACGAGCAGTACTTC. Translated, it gives CAWRELRAGVVYEQYF.

There are a few counts of this clonotype. The V call is TRBV6-5, the J call TRBJ1-2, with D perhaps matching TRBD1 (6 bases). Germline CDR1 and CDR2: MNHEY and SVGAGI. The V end lost 7 bases, the J end lost 3 bases, and 9 bases lay between the germline ends. CDR3 length: 12 amino acids. CDR3 bases: TGTGCCAGCAAGGGGGAAGACTATGGCTACACCTTC. Protein product: CASKGEDYGYTF.

This clonotype has a count of ten or more. The CDR3, as DNA: TGCGCCAGCAGCCAAGATGGGGACTCATACAATGAGCAGTTCTTC. Translating gives CASSQDGDSYNEQFF. This rearrangement joins TRBV4-1 to TRBJ2-1; weak D call: TRBD2 (6 bases). Trimming left V 0 bases short and J 4 bases short, with 10 bases between. CDR1 and CDR2 (germline): MGHRA, YSYEKL. The CDR3 has 15 amino acids.

This clonotype has a count of ten or more. This rearrangement joins TRBV4-2 to TRBJ2-3; no firm D call. There are 13 residues in the CDR3. Germline assignment: CDR1 LGHNA and CDR2 YNFKEQ. V was clipped by 0 bases and J by 6 bases, with 7 bases between them. The CDR3, as DNA: TGTGCCAGCAGCCAAGATTCTCGGGATACGCAGTATTTT. Protein product: CASSQDSRDTQYF.